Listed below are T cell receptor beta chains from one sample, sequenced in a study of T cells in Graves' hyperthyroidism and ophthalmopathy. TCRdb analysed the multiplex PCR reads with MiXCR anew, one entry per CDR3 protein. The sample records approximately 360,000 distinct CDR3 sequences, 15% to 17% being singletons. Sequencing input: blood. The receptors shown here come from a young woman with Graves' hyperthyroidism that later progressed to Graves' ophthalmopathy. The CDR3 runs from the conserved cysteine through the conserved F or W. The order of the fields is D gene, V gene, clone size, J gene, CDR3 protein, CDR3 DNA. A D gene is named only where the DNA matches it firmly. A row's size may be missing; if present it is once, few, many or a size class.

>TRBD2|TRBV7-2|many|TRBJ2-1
CASSLVWLAGYNEQFF
TGTGCCAGCAGCTTAGTGTGGCTAGCGGGTTACAATGAGCAGTTCTTC
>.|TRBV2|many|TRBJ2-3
CASSELAYPSTDTQYF
TGTGCCAGCAGTGAACTGGCGTATCCTAGCACAGATACGCAGTATTTT
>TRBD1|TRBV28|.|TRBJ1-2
CASSTRTGVGYTF
TGTGCCAGCAGTACTCGGACAGGGGTGGGCTACACCTTC
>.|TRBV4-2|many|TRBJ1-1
CASSQEIGTEAFF
TGTGCCAGCAGCCAAGAGATCGGGACTGAAGCTTTCTTT
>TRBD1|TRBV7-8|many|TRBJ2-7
CASSLRTGGVEQYF
TGTGCCAGCAGCTTAAGAACAGGGGGCGTCGAGCAGTACTTC
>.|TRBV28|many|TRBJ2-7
CASSLADPYEQYF
TGTGCCAGCAGTTTAGCCGACCCCTACGAGCAGTACTTC
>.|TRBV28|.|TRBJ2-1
CASSLVSYNEQLF
TGTGCCAGCAGTCTTGTTTCGTACAATGAGCAGCTCTTC
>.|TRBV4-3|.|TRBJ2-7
CASSQDWAEVGYEQYF
TGCGCCAGCAGCCAAGATTGGGCAGAAGTGGGGTACGAGCAGTACTTC
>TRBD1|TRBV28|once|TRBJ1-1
CASSPQGAGYTEAFF
TGTGCCAGCAGTCCTCAGGGGGCGGGATACACTGAAGCTTTCTTT
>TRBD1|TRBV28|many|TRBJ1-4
CASSLGPDRDNEKLFF
TGTGCCAGCAGTTTAGGCCCTGACAGGGATAATGAAAAACTGTTTTTT
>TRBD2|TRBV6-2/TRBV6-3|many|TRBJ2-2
CASSYSGTSGRSTGELFF
TGTGCCAGCAGTTACTCCGGGACTAGCGGGAGATCCACCGGGGAGCTGTTTTTT
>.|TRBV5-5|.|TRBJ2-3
CASSLTGAEGDTQYF
TGTGCCAGCAGCCTGACCGGGGCCGAGGGGGATACGCAGTATTTT
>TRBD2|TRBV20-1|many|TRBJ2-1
CSAPTGTSGYNEQFF
TGCAGTGCTCCAACCGGGACTAGCGGTTACAATGAGCAGTTCTTC
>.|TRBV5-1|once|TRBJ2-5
CASSLAGGSQETQYF
TGCGCCAGCAGCTTGGCCGGGGGCAGCCAAGAGACCCAGTACTTC
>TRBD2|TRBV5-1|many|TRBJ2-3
CASSLRPSGVTDTQYF
TGCGCCAGCAGCTTGCGCCCCAGCGGGGTCACAGATACGCAGTATTTT
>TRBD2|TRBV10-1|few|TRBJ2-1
CASSGPTSGRTSNNEQFF
TGCGCCAGCAGTGGCCCAACTAGCGGGAGGACTTCTAACAATGAGCAGTTCTTC
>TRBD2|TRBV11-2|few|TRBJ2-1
CASSLDPAGTSMLF
TGTGCCAGCAGCTTAGATCCTGCGGGGACTAGCATGCTCTTC
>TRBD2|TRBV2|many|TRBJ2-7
CASSEAGLAIYEQYF
TGTGCCAGCAGTGAAGCGGGACTAGCGATCTACGAGCAGTACTTC
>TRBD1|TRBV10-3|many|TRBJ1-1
CATTGVSEAFF
TGTGCCACCACAGGGGTCTCTGAAGCTTTCTTT
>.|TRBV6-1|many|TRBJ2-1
CASLGSSYNEQFF
TGTGCCAGCCTAGGGAGCTCCTACAATGAGCAGTTCTTC
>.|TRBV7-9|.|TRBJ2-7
CVSSRDWMNYEQYF
TGTGTCAGCAGCCGGGACTGGATGAACTACGAGCAGTACTTC
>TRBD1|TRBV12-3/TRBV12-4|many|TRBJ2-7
CASSRDRASYEQYF
TGTGCCAGCAGTCGGGACAGGGCCTCCTACGAGCAGTACTTC
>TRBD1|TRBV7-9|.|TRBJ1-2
CASSSGQGDGGYTF
TGTGCCAGCAGCTCTGGACAGGGGGATGGCGGCTACACCTTC
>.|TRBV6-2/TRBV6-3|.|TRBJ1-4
CASIYEATNEKLFF
TGTGCCAGCATATACGAAGCAACTAATGAAAAACTGTTTTTT
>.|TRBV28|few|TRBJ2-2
CASSTRGTTGELFF
TGTGCCAGCAGTACCAGGGGGACTACCGGGGAGCTGTTTTTT
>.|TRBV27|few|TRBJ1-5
CASSLAGAAQPQHF
TGTGCCAGCAGTTTAGCGGGGGCCGCTCAGCCCCAGCATTTT
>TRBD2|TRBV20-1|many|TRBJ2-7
CSARGHKREGDYEQYF
TGCAGTGCTAGAGGCCACAAGCGGGAGGGGGACTACGAGCAGTACTTC
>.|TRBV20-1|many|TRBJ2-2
CSARGVRAGELFF
TGCAGTGCTAGAGGGGTTAGGGCCGGGGAGCTGTTTTTT
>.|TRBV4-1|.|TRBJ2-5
CASSQGGQAGTRYF
TGCGCCAGCAGCCAAGGCGGACAGGCGGGGACCCGGTACTTC
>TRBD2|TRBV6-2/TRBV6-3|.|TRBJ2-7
CASSYPVLAGGTSYEQYF
TGTGCCAGCAGTTACCCTGTACTAGCGGGAGGTACCTCCTACGAGCAGTACTTC
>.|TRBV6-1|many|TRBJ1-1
CASRGRLNTEAFF
TGTGCCAGCAGGGGACGGCTGAACACTGAAGCTTTCTTT
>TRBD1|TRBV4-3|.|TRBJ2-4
CASSLTTGAKNIQYF
TGCGCCAGCAGCCTAACGACAGGGGCCAAAAACATTCAGTACTTC
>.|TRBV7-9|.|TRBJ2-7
CASSPDSTWEQYF
TGTGCCAGCAGCCCTGACAGTACGTGGGAGCAGTACTTC
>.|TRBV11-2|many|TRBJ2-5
CASSHNPLGQETQYF
TGTGCCAGCAGCCACAATCCCTTGGGGCAAGAGACCCAGTACTTC
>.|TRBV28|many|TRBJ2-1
CASSFLAGANEQFF
TGTGCCAGCAGTTTCCTGGCAGGGGCCAATGAGCAGTTCTTC
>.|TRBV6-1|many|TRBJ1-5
CASSGVGLLNQPQHF
TGTGCCAGCAGTGGGGTGGGGCTCCTCAATCAGCCCCAGCATTTT
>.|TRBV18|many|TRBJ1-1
CASSPGRVTTEAFF
TGTGCCAGCTCACCAGGCAGGGTGACCACTGAAGCTTTCTTT
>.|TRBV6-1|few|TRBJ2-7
CASSENGGYEQYF
TGTGCCAGCAGTGAAAACGGAGGCTACGAGCAGTACTTC
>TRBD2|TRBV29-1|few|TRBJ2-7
CSVEVASGRAFYEQYF
TGCAGCGTTGAGGTAGCTAGCGGGAGGGCCTTCTACGAGCAGTACTTC
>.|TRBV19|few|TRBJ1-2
CASSFRTGTAYGYTF
TGTGCCAGTAGTTTCCGTACCGGGACGGCCTATGGCTACACCTTC
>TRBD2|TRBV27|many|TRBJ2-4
CASSLEGLATNIQYF
TGTGCCAGCAGTTTAGAGGGACTAGCGACGAACATTCAGTACTTC
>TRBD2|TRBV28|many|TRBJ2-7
CASSTGTSGIVYEQYF
TGTGCCAGCAGTACCGGGACTAGCGGGATTGTCTACGAGCAGTACTTC
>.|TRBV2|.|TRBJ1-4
CASSEDSGGGNEKLFF
TGTGCCAGCAGTGAAGACTCTGGAGGTGGAAATGAAAAACTGTTTTTT
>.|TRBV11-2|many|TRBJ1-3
CASSLTRALIGNTIYF
TGTGCCAGCAGCTTAACCCGGGCTCTGATTGGAAACACCATATATTTT
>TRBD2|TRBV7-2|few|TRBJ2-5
CASSWRGGQETQYF
TGTGCCAGCAGCTGGCGGGGGGGGCAAGAGACCCAGTACTTC
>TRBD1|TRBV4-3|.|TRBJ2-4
CASSQQITGGQNIQYF
TGCGCCAGCAGCCAGCAAATTACAGGGGGTCAAAACATTCAGTACTTC
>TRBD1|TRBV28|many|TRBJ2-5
CASSSRQGYEETQYF
TGTGCCAGCAGTTCTAGACAGGGTTATGAGGAGACCCAGTACTTC
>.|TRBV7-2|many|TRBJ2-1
CASSLGIGEQFF
TGTGCCAGCAGCTTAGGAATCGGGGAGCAGTTCTTC